These 27 T cell receptor beta chains share one sample of origin, sequenced in a study of T cells in Graves' hyperthyroidism and ophthalmopathy. It was RNA transcripts that yielded the amplified TCR beta CDR3 regions. TCR CDR3 underwent first-round RT-PCR with the HTBI primer set. TCRdb redid the calling of the multiplex PCR reads with MiXCR, one entry per CDR3 protein. The sample consists of 600,000 to 900,000 distinct CDR3 sequences, 16% of them appearing once. The sequenced sample was blood. Receptor source: a man aged 18-30 years with Graves' hyperthyroidism.

This clonotype was recorded many times. The V and J genes are TRBV28 and TRBJ2-1; no definite D call. CDR3 length: 14 amino acids. Germline lookup yields CDR1 MDHEN and CDR2 SYDVKM. V lost 8 bases to trimming and J lost 0 bases, with 11 bases between them. In nucleotides, the CDR3 is TGTGCCAGCCGCGCACCAAGCTCCTACAATGAGCAGTTCTTC. Amino acids: CASRAPSSYNEQFF.

About this clonotype: This could be a read error, since a much larger clone is one nucleotide away. The V call is TRBV18, the J call TRBJ2-3, with 7 bases aligning to TRBD2. CDR1 is KGHSH and CDR2 is LQKENI in the germline V gene. V gave up 3 bases and J gave up 1 base; unmatched junction bases: 4. This CDR3 is 15 amino acids long. CDR3 in DNA: TGTGCCAGCTCACCCTTTCGGGAGGGCACAGATACGCAGTATTTT. This encodes CASSPFREGTDTQYF.

Points on this clonotype: Germline and junction disagree at one end, which may indicate a read error. The rearrangement joins TRBV4-3 to TRBJ2-2; weak D call: TRBD2 (6 bases). The CDR3 totals 16 residues. From germline, CDR1 is LGHNA and CDR2 YSLEER. The CDR3 DNA reads TGCGCCAGCAGCCAAGGGCTAGTCTCGAACACCGGGGGGCTGTTTTTT. This codes for CASSQGLVSNTGGLFF.

The sample holds a few counts of this clonotype. V usage is TRBV7-8 and J usage is TRBJ2-6, with 9 bases that match TRBD1. CDR1 is SGHVS, CDR2 FQNEAQ, per germline. This CDR3 is 17 amino acids long. The ends lost 5 bases at V and 2 bases at J; junction bases unmatched: 7. The CDR3 here is CASSTGQGRTGANVLTF. In DNA, the CDR3 is TGTGCCAGCAGCACGGGACAGGGTAGGACTGGGGCCAACGTCCTGACTTTC.

At least ten counts were recorded for this clonotype. The chain uses TRBV28 and TRBJ2-7; 11 bases line up with TRBD2. The CDR3 totals 14 residues. J gave up 5 bases and V 7 bases, and 7 bases lay outside the gene matches. Germline assignment: CDR1 MDHEN and CDR2 SYDVKM. DNA for the CDR3: TGTGCCAGCACCTTACTAGCGGGAGACAACGAGCAGTACTTC. The encoded protein is CASTLLAGDNEQYF.

This clonotype was detected only a few times. The J gene is TRBJ2-1, the V gene TRBV5-5; 10 bases are a match to TRBD2. The germline V gene has CDR1 SGHKS and CDR2 YYEKEE (reference sequence). This CDR3 spans 16 amino acids. The V segment lost 2 bases and the J segment 7 bases; nucleotides outside the gene matches: 9. The CDR3 spells CASSFLAGAHWNEQFF. In nucleotides, the CDR3 is TGTGCCAGCAGCTTTCTAGCGGGAGCTCACTGGAATGAGCAGTTCTTC.

The J gene is TRBJ2-3, the V gene TRBV12-3 or TRBV12-4; unclear D gene. The length of the CDR3 is 10 residues. Between the trimmed V and J ends, which lost 5 bases and 7 bases, there was a span of 4 bases. DNA of the CDR3: TGTGCCAGCAGTAAAAATACGCAGTATTTT. This translates into CASSKNTQYF.

This clonotype has ten or more counts. The chain carries TRBV28 and TRBJ2-7; 9 bases match TRBD1. With 2 bases clipped from V and 0 bases from J, the junction kept 2 bases outside the gene matches. The V gene's germline CDR1 is MDHEN and CDR2 SYDVKM. This CDR3 region has 15 residues. CDR3 sequence reads: CASSLGGQGSYEQYF. The CDR3 region has the DNA TGTGCCAGCAGTTTAGGGGGACAGGGCTCCTACGAGCAGTACTTC.

This clonotype appeared many times. The rearrangement joins TRBV28 to TRBJ1-1; possible D gene TRBD1, 5 bases. The CDR3 covers 16 residues. CDR1 is MDHEN and CDR2 is SYDVKM in the germline V gene. The V end was cut by 5 bases, the J end by 1 base, with 17 bases between. The CDR3 sequence: CASSPRFWDGNTEAFF. In nucleotides, the CDR3 is TGTGCCAGCAGTCCACGGTTTTGGGACGGGAACACTGAAGCTTTCTTT.

This clonotype was observed a few times. The J gene is TRBJ1-3, the V gene TRBV9; 8 nucleotides line up with TRBD1. V dropped 3 bases and J dropped 2; count of bases not matched to a gene: 1. The CDR3 spans 14 residues. Germline CDR1 and CDR2: SGDLS and YYNGEE. CDR3 sequence (DNA): TGTGCCAGCAGCGAACAGGGGGCTGGAAACACCATATATTTT. It translates to CASSEQGAGNTIYF.

This sequence joins TRBV4-1 and TRBJ1-6; D remains unclear. The CDR3 runs 15 residues. Trimming removed 0 bases from V and 0 bases from J, with 3 bases in between. The germline CDR1 and CDR2 sequences are MGHRA and YSYEKL. CDR3: CASSQEISYNSPLHF. The CDR3 bases are TGCGCCAGCAGCCAAGAAATCTCCTATAATTCACCCCTCCACTTT.

This sequence joins TRBV30 and TRBJ1-1; the D gene is possibly TRBD1 (5 bases). Trimming removed 5 bases from V and 1 base from J, with 5 bases in between. This CDR3 region has 11 residues. CDR1 is GTSNPN and CDR2 is SVGIG in the germline V gene (reference sequence). The CDR3 DNA reads as TGTGCCTGGGGACAGAACACTGAAGCTTTCTTT. This translates into CAWGQNTEAFF.

This clonotype has just a few counts. This chain uses TRBV29-1 with TRBJ2-3; D possibly corresponds to TRBD2 (6 bases). CDR3 length: 14 residues. V lost 7 bases and J lost 3, with 17 bases in between. Germline CDR1 and CDR2: SQVTM and ANQGSEA. CDR3 sequence: CSARTRAGTDTQYF. The CDR3 nucleotides are TGCAGCGCCCGAACCCGGGCGGGAACAGATACGCAGTATTTT.

This clonotype was seen only a few times. The V gene is TRBV18, the J gene TRBJ2-5; no clear D. In germline, CDR1 is KGHSH, CDR2 LQKENI. The V end was cut by 3 bases, the J end by 13 bases, with 18 bases between. The CDR3 has 13 residues. The CDR3 sequence: CASSPGSTWILYF. For the CDR3, the DNA is TGTGCCAGCTCACCGGGTTCGACCTGGATCTTGTACTTC.

The V and J genes are TRBV20-1 and TRBJ2-3, with TRBD1 as a possible D gene (6 bases). The CDR3 contains 15 residues. V lost 3 bases to trimming and J lost 5 bases, with 18 bases between them. The germline V gene has CDR1 DFQATT and CDR2 SNEGSKA (reference sequence). CDR3 coding DNA: TGCAGTGCTAGGGTCTTCCTCAGGGGAATAGATACGCAGTATTTT. Translation: CSARVFLRGIDTQYF.

This clonotype was observed many times. This sequence joins TRBV12-3 or TRBV12-4 and TRBJ2-7; a weak D match, TRBD1 (5 bases). The CDR3 has 13 amino acids. With 6 bases removed from V and 5 bases from J, the gap between germline ends came to 14 bases. DNA of the CDR3: TGTGCCAGCAGCCCCCAGGGTACCCACGAGCAGTACTTC. Translated: CASSPQGTHEQYF.

This clonotype was picked up a small number of times. The chain joins TRBV6-2 or TRBV6-3 to TRBJ2-1; 9 bases are a match to TRBD1. V shed 7 bases and J 1 base; nucleotides not matched to a gene: 8. Germline CDR1 and CDR2: MNHEY and SVGEGT. The CDR3 contains 16 residues. CDR3 amino acids: CASISPGQGSYNEQFF. As DNA, the CDR3 is TGTGCCAGCATCTCACCGGGACAGGGTTCCTACAATGAGCAGTTCTTC.

This clonotype was seen repeatedly, ten times or more. The chain is built from TRBV30 and TRBJ1-1; D call uncertain. Germline V gene sequence: CDR1 GTSNPN, CDR2 SVGIG (reference sequence). The CDR3 is 18 residues long. The V gene lost 2 bases and the J gene lost 1 base, with 23 bases spanning the gap. The CDR3 protein is CAWSRRLDGVFRNTEAFF. In nucleotides, the CDR3 is TGTGCCTGGAGTCGCCGCTTAGATGGAGTATTTCGGAACACTGAAGCTTTCTTT.

This clonotype was counted at least ten times. The genes are TRBV28 and TRBJ1-2; D gene ambiguous. Per the germline V gene, CDR1 is MDHEN and CDR2 is SYDVKM. The CDR3 extends over 15 amino acids. V was pared by 6 bases and J by 7 bases, with 21 bases between. The CDR3 reads CASRLTGRRESGYTF. CDR3 nucleotide sequence: TGTGCCAGCAGGCTGACTGGGAGGAGGGAAAGTGGCTACACCTTC.

This clonotype was recorded a few times. The chain carries TRBV6-1 and TRBJ2-2; unclear D gene. In germline, CDR1 is MNHNS, CDR2 SASEGT. Trimming stripped 5 bases from V and 8 bases from J, with 9 bases between. This CDR3 is built from 12 residues. CDR3 residues: CASSSTAGELFF. The CDR3 DNA sequence: TGTGCCAGCAGTTCTACTGCTGGGGAGCTGTTTTTT.

This clonotype appeared a few times. CDR3 sequence reads: CSVEGFGVGRGNIQYF. In DNA form, the CDR3 reads TGCAGCGTTGAAGGGTTTGGCGTAGGTAGGGGAAACATTCAGTACTTC. The chain recombines TRBV29-1 with TRBJ2-4; TRBD1 might be the D (5 bases). Germline CDR1 is SQVTM and CDR2 is ANQGSEA. The V end lost 1 base, the J end lost 6 bases, and 19 bases lay between the germline ends. The CDR3 has 16 amino acids.

This clonotype was seen repeatedly, ten times or more. V usage is TRBV30 and J usage is TRBJ2-7; D not certain. Germline CDR1 is GTSNPN and CDR2 is SVGIG (reference sequence). This CDR3 spans 12 amino acids. The V and J ends lost 2 bases and 1 base respectively, with 6 bases between them. CDR3 coding DNA: TGTGCCTGGAGTAAAAGGTCCTACGAGCAGTACTTC. Encoded protein: CAWSKRSYEQYF.

Note on this clonotype: A much larger clonotype is one base distant, so this may be a read error. V is TRBV7-9 and J is TRBJ2-5; perhaps TRBD1 as D (5 bases). The germline V gene encodes CDR1 SEHNR and CDR2 FQNEAQ (reference sequence). This CDR3 has 14 residues. V was clipped by 4 bases and J by 5 bases, with 14 bases between them. The CDR3, as DNA: TGTGCCAGCAGCTCCGCTAGGGGTTGGGAGACCCAGTACTTC. This codes for CASSSARGWETQYF.

This clonotype was counted many times. The gene calls are TRBV20-1 and TRBJ2-3; 10 bases are a match to TRBD2. Germline V CDR1 and CDR2: DFQATT, SNEGSKA (reference sequence). Germline trimming cut 2 bases from V and 3 bases from J; bases unmatched to any gene: 23. This CDR3 is 21 amino acids long. Here the CDR3 DNA reads TGCAGTGCTAGACCCGGGCCAGCGGGAGGGACCTTTAAGGGCCGAACAGATACGCAGTATTTT. Translated: CSARPGPAGGTFKGRTDTQYF.

A few counts support this clonotype. V gene TRBV3-1 combines with J gene TRBJ2-7; 7 bases align to TRBD1. Germline lookup yields CDR1 LGHDT and CDR2 YNNKEL (reference sequence). V shed 4 bases and J 3 bases; nucleotides not matched to a gene: 3. The CDR3 spans 13 residues. The CDR3 here is CASSRDSGYEQYF. The CDR3 DNA reads as TGTGCCAGCAGCCGGGACAGCGGCTACGAGCAGTACTTC.

This clonotype was seen many times. The chain carries TRBV3-1 and TRBJ2-3; no definite D call. The CDR3 contains 14 residues. The germline gives CDR1 LGHDT, CDR2 YNNKEL (reference sequence). Deletions cut 6 bases from V and 3 bases from J, with 13 bases between. CDR3 protein: CASRARQTTDTQYF. The CDR3, as DNA: TGTGCCAGCAGGGCCAGGCAGACAACAGATACGCAGTATTTT.

This clonotype was counted ten times or more. The gene calls are TRBV29-1 and TRBJ1-1; TRBD1 might be the D (5 bases). The germline CDR1 and CDR2 sequences are SQVTM and ANQGSEA. Deletions cut 4 bases from V and 3 bases from J, with 6 bases between. CDR3 size: 11 residues. The CDR3 coding sequence is TGCAGCGTTGTAGGGGACACTGAAGCTTTCTTT. Its translation: CSVVGDTEAFF.